The present entry profiles one T cell receptor beta chain with its context. What it binds is not known. These data come from a study of cytomegalovirus exposure and HLA in healthy donors. The overall study: Approximately 85 million unique TCRs from HLA-typed donors made up an early data release.

Study-wide points: TCR beta V- and J-gene trimming, according to a later analysis, was linked to a missense DCLRE1C variant. The study found most TCR sequences rare, yet found some public TCRs in many donors. TCR beta V segments were, for the most part, productive about 87% or about 30% of the time in an earlier analysis.

PCR involved 60 Vbeta and 13 Jbeta primers. Clones were sequenced by immunoSEQ multiplex PCR, and TCRdb holds only the in-frame ones, with some missing. The data show under 200,000 clones, roughly two thirds seen once. The germline V gene has CDR1 GTSNPN and CDR2 SVGIG (reference sequence). Trimming took 4 bases from V and 7 from J, leaving 14 bases between them. The CDR3 loop spans 13 amino acids. The receptor comes from a woman aged 30 to 39 in good health and CMV-seronegative. The specimen sequenced was PBMCs. The chain links TRBV30 to TRBJ2-1, with D possibly matching TRBD1 (5 bases). The DNA of the CDR3 is TGTGCCTGGACCAGGGTCTCCTGGAATGAGCAGTTCTTC. Its protein product is CAWTRVSWNEQFF.